This T cell receptor beta chain was profiled in a study of cytomegalovirus exposure and HLA in healthy donors. 60 Vbeta and 13 Jbeta primers were used in PCR. Assay: immunoSEQ multiplex PCR; the TCRdb copy retains only in-frame clones and omits some. The table has about 200,000 clones, approximately 78% seen once; the top ten hold 6.5%. Regarding the study as a whole: Prior analysis indicated that the majority of TCR beta V segments exhibited productivity approximately 90% or approximately 30% of the time. The majority of CMV-associated TCR beta chains were reported as apparently HLA-restricted in a later analysis.

Germline V gene lookup returns CDR1 ENHRY and CDR2 SYGVKD. The CDR3 is 12 residues long. Trimming shortened V by 4 bases and J by 10 bases, and 11 bases separated the two germline ends. In its sample, this clone was seen once. What it recognizes is unknown. The sample comprised PBMCs. The sequence was collected from a woman between 45 and 65 years old in good health and CMV-seropositive. The chain employs TRBV10-3 and TRBJ2-1, with D maybe TRBD1 (5 bases). CDR3 in DNA: TGTGCCATCAGTGGGCCAGGGCAGGAGCAGTTCTTC. It is translated as CAISGPGQEQFF.